The clone carrying this TCR beta chain has at least ten counts. The antigen is unknown. Germline-derived CDR1 and CDR2 are SGHAT and FQNNGV. After removal of 1 base from V and 2 bases from J, the junction contained 4 bases not matched to a gene. The CDR3 length is 15 residues. The sample comes from a study of early T cells in non-severe SARS-CoV-2 infection. About the study: Sequencing targeted bulk RNA from unsorted whole blood, leaving chains unpaired.

Study results and limitations: Matches to VDJdb favored anti-spike CD8 responses and missed private and CD4 specificities.

The TCR library protocol attached unique molecular identifiers to the individual cDNA molecules. TCRdb re-called the 5' RACE reads with MiXCR, one entry per CDR3 protein. This table holds 25,000 to 30,000 distinct CDR3 sequences, roughly 4.1% found once. The sample taken for sequencing was whole blood. The rearrangement links TRBV11-2 to TRBJ2-5, with TRBD1 matching over 7 bases. This TCR came from an adult who was a healthcare worker with PCR-confirmed SARS-CoV-2 infection or an uninfected control (not recorded which). The CDR3 spells CASSLVRGKQETQYF. In nucleotides, the CDR3 is TGTGCCAGCAGCTTAGTCAGGGGGAAGCAAGAGACCCAGTACTTC. Full variable domain (outside the CDR3, taken from reference TRBV11-2 and TRBJ2-5): EAGVAQSPRYKIIEKRQSVAFWCNPISGHATLYWYQQILGQGPKLLIQFQNNGVVDDSQLPKDRFSAERLKGVDSTLKIQPAKLEDSAVYLCASSLVRGKQETQYFGPGTRLLVL.